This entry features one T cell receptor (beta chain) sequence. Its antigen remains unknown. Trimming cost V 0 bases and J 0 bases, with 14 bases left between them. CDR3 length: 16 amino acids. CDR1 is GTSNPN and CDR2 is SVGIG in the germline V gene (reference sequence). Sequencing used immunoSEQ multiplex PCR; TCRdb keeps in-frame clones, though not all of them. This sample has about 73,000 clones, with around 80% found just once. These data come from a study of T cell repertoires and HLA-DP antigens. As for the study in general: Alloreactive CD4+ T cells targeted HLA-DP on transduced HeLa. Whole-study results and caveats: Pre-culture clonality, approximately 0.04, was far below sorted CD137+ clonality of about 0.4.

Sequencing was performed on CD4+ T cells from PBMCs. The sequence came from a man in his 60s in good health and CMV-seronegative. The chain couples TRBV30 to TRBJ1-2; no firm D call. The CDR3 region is CAWSVLRPLANYGYTF. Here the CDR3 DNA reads TGTGCCTGGAGTGTTCTTAGGCCTTTAGCTAACTATGGCTACACCTTC.